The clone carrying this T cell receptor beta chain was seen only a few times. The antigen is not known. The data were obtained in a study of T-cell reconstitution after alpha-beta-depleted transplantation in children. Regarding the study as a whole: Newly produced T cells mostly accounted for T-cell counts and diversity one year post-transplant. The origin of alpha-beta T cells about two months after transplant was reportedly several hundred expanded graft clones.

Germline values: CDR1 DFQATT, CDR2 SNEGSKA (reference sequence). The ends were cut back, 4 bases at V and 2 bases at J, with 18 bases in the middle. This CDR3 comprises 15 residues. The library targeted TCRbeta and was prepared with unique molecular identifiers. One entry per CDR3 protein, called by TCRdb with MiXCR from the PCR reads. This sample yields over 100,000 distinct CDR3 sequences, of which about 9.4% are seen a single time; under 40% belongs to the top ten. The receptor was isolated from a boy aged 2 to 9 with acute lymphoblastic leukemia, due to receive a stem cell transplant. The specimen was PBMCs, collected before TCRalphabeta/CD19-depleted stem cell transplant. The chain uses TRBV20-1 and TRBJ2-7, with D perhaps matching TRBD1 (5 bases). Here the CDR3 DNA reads TGCAGTGCTAACCGGGCCCAGGGCGACCCCTACGAGCAGTACTTC. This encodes CSANRAQGDPYEQYF.